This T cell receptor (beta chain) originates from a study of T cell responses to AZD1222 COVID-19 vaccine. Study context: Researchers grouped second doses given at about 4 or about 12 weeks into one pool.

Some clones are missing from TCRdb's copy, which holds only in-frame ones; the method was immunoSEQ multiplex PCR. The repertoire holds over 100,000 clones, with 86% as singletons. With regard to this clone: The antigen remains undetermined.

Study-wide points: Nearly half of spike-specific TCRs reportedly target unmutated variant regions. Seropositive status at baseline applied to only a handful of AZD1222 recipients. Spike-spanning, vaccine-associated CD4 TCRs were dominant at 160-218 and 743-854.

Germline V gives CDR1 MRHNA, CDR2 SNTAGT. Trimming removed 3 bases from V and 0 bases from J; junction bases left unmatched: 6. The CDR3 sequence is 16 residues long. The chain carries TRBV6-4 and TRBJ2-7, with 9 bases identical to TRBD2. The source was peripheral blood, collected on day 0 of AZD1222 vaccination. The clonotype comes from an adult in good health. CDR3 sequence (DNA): TGTGCCAGCAGTGAAGCTAGCGGGGAACGCTCCTACGAGCAGTACTTC. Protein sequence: CASSEASGERSYEQYF.